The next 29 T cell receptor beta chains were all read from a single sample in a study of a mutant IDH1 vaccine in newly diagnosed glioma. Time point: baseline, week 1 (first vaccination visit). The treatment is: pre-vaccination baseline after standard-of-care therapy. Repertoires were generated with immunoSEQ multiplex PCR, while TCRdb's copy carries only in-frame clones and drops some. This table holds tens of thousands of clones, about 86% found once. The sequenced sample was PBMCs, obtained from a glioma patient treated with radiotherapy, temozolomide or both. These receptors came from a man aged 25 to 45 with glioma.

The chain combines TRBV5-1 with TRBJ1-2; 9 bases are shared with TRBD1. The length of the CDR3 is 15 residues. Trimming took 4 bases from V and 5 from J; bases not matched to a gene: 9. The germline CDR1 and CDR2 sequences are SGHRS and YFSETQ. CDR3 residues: CASSKTGGDNYGYTF. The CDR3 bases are TGCGCCAGCAGCAAAACAGGGGGCGATAATTATGGCTACACCTTC.

The CDR3 protein is CASSIAPTYNEQFF. CDR3 coding DNA: TGTGCCAGTAGTATAGCCCCGACTTACAATGAGCAGTTCTTC. The chain is built from TRBV19 and TRBJ2-1; no reliable D call. Germline assignment: CDR1 LNHDA and CDR2 SQIVND (reference sequence). V was trimmed by 1 base and J by 4 bases, leaving 8 bases between them. CDR3 length equals 14 residues. The whole variable domain, remainder taken from reference TRBV19 and TRBJ2-1, is DGGITQSPKYLFRKEGQNVTLSCEQNLNHDAMYWYRQDPGQGLRLIYYSQIVNDFQKGDIAEGYSVSREKKESFPLTVTSAQKNPTAFYLCASSIAPTYNEQFFGPGTRLTVL.

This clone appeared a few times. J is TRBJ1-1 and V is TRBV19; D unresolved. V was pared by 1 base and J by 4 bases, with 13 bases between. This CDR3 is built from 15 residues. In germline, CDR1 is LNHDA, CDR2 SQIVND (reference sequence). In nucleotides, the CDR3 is TGTGCCAGTAGTATAGTTCCAGGCCGGGTCACTGAAGCTTTCTTT. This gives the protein CASSIVPGRVTEAFF.

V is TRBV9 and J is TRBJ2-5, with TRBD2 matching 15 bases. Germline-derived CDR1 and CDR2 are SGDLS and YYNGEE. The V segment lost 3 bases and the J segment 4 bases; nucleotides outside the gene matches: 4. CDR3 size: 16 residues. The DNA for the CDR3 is TGTGCCAGCAGCGATGGACTAGCGGGGGGGCGAGAGACCCAGTACTTC. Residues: CASSDGLAGGRETQYF. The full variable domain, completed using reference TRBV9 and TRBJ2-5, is DSGVTQTPKHLITATGQRVTLRCSPRSGDLSVYWYQQSLDQGLQFLIQYYNGEERAKGNILERFSAQQFPDLHSELNLSSLELGDSALYFCASSDGLAGGRETQYFGPGTRLLVL.

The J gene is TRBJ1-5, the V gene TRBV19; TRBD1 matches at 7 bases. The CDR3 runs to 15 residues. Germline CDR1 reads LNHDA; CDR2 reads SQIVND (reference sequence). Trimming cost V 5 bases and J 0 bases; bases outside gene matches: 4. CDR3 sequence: CASSPWDSSNQPQHF. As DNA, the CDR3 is TGTGCCAGTAGTCCTTGGGACAGTAGCAATCAGCCCCAGCATTTT.

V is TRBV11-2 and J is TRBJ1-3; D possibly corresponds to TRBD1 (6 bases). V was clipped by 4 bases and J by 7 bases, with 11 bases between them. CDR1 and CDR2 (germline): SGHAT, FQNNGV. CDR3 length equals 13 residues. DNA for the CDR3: TGTGCCAGCAGCTCCTTAGGGGGGAACACCATATATTTT. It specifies CASSSLGGNTIYF.

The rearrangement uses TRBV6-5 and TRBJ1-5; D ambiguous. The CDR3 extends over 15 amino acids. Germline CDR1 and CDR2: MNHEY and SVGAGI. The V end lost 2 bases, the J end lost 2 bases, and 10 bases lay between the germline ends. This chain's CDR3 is CASSYRSGGNQPQHF. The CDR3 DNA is TGTGCCAGCAGTTACCGCTCGGGTGGCAATCAGCCCCAGCATTTT.

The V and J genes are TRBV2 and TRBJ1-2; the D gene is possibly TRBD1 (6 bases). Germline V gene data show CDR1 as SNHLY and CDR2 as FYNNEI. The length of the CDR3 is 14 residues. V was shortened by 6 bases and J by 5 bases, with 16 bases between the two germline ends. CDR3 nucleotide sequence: TGTGCCAGCAGACAGGGAACCCCGCAGTATGGCTACACCTTC. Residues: CASRQGTPQYGYTF.

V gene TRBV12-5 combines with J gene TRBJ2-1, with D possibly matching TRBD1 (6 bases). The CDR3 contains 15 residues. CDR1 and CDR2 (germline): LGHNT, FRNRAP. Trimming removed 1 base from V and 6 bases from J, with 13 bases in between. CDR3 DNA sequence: TGTGCTAGTGGTTTGGGACAGGCCCTGGGCAATGAGCAGTTCTTC. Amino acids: CASGLGQALGNEQFF.

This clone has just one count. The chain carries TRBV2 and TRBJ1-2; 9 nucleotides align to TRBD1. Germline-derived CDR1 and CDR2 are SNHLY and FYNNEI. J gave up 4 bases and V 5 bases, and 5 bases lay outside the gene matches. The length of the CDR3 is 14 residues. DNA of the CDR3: TGTGCCAGCAGTCGCGGGACAGGGCTCTATGGCTACACCTTC. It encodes CASSRGTGLYGYTF.

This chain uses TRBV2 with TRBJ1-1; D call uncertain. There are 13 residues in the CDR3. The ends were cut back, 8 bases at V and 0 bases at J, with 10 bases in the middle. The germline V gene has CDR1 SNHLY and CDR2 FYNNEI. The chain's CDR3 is CASRRFMNTEAFF. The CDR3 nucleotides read TGTGCCAGCCGACGCTTCATGAACACTGAAGCTTTCTTT.

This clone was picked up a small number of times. This CDR3 is CASKWGQDVTGELFF. CDR3 DNA: TGCGCCAGCAAATGGGGACAGGACGTCACCGGGGAGCTGTTTTTT. This chain links TRBV4-1 with TRBJ2-2; TRBD1 matches at 8 bases. Germline V gene data show CDR1 as MGHRA and CDR2 as YSYEKL. Losses at the gene ends were 7 bases for V and 4 bases for J; bases not matched to a gene: 8. This CDR3 contains 15 residues.

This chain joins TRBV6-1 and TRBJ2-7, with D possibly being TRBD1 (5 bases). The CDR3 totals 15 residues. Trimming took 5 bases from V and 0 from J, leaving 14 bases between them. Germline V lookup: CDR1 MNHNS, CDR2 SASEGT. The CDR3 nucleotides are TGTGCCAGCAGTACCCGACAGAGTAGCTCCTACGAGCAGTACTTC. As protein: CASSTRQSSSYEQYF.

This CDR3 is CASSPGDGYGYTF. The CDR3, as DNA: TGTGCCAGCAGCCCAGGGGACGGCTATGGCTACACCTTC. The V call is TRBV7-6, the J call TRBJ1-2; possibly TRBD1 for D (6 bases). Trimming pared 5 bases from V and 4 bases from J, leaving 11 bases between. The CDR3 runs to 13 residues. Germline V gene data show CDR1 as SGHVS and CDR2 as FNYEAQ.

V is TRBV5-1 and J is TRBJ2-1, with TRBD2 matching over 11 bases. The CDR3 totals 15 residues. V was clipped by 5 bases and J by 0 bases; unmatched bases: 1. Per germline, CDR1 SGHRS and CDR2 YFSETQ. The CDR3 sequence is CASRGLADSYNEQFF. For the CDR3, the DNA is TGCGCCAGCAGGGGACTAGCGGACTCCTACAATGAGCAGTTCTTC.

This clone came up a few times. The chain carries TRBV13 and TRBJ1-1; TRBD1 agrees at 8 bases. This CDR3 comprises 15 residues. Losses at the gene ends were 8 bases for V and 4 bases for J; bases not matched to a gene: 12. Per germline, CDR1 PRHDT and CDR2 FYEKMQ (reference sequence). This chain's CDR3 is CASEPRGRGGTEAFF. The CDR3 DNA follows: TGTGCCAGCGAACCCAGGGGGCGCGGGGGCACTGAAGCTTTCTTT.

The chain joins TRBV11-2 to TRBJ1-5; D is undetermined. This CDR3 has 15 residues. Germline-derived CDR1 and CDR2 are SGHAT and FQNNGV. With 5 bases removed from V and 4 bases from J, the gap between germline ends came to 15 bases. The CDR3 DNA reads TGTGCCAGCAGCCCTTCACGCGGAATTAATCAGCCCCAGCATTTT. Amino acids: CASSPSRGINQPQHF.

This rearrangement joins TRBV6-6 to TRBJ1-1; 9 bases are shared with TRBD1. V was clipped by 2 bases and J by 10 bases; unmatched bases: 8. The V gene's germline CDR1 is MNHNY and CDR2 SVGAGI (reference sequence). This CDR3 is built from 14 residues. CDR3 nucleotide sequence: TGTGCCAGCAGTTACATACGGACAGGGGTTGCAGCTTTCTTT. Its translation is CASSYIRTGVAAFF.

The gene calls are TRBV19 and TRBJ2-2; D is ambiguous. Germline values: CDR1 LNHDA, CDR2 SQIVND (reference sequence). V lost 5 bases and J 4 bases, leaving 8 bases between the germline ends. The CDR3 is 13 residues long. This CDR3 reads CASSVGLTGELFF. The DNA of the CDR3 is TGTGCCAGTAGTGTGGGTCTCACCGGGGAGCTGTTTTTT.

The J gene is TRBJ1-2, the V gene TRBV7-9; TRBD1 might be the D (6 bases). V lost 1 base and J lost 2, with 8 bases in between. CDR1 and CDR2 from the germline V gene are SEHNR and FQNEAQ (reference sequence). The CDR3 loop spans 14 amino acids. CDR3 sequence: CASSLGTVNYGYTF. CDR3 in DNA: TGTGCCAGCAGCTTAGGGACAGTCAACTATGGCTACACCTTC.

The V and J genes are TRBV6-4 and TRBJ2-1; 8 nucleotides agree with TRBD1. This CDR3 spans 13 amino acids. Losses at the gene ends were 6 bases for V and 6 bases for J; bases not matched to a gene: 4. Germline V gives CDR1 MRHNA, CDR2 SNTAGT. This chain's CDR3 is CASSGQGGNEQFF. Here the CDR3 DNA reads TGTGCCAGCAGCGGACAGGGAGGCAATGAGCAGTTCTTC.

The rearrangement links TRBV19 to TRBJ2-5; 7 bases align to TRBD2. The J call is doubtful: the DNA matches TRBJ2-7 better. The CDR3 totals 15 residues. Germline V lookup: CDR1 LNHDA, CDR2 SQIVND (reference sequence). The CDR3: CASSPRGGSYYEQYF. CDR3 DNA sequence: TGTGCCAGTAGTCCTCGGGGAGGGTCTTATTACGAGCAGTACTTC.

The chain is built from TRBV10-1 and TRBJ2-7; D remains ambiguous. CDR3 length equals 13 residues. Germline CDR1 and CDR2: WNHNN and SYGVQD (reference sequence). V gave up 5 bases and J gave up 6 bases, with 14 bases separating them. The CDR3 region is CASSPHWASEQYF. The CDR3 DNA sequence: TGCGCCAGCAGTCCCCATTGGGCGAGCGAGCAGTACTTC.

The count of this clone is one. CDR3 coding DNA: TGCGCCAGCAGCTCTAGCGGGGGAAGCACAGATACGCAGTATTTT. Amino acids: CASSSSGGSTDTQYF. This chain joins TRBV5-1 and TRBJ2-3, with TRBD2 matching 10 bases. CDR1 is SGHRS and CDR2 is YFSETQ in the germline V gene. The CDR3 is 15 amino acids. J lost 0 bases, V lost 3 bases, and 1 base had no gene match. The complete variable domain, with remaining parts taken from reference TRBV5-1 and TRBJ2-3, reads KAGVTQTPRYLIKTRGQQVTLSCSPISGHRSVSWYQQTPGQGLQFLFEYFSETQRNKGNFPGRFSGRQFSNSRSEMNVSTLELGDSALYLCASSSSGGSTDTQYFGPGTRLTVL.

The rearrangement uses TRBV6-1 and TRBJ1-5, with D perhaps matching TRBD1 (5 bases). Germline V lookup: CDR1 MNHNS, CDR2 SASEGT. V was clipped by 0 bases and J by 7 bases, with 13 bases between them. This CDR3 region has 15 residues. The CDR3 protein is CASSEAGRWGQPQHF. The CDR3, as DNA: TGTGCCAGCAGTGAAGCGGGAAGGTGGGGCCAGCCCCAGCATTTT.

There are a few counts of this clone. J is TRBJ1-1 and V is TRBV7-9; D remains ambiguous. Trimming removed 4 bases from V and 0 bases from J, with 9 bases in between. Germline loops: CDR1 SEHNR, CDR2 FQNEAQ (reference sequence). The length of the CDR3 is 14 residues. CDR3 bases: TGTGCCAGCAGCTATTTAACAGTGAACACTGAAGCTTTCTTT. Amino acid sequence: CASSYLTVNTEAFF.

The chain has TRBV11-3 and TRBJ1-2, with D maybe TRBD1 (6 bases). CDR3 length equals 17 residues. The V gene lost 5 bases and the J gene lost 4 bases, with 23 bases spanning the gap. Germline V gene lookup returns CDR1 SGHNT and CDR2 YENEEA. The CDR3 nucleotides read TGTGCCAGCAGCGCTCAGGAGGCCGACTGGGGGGCCTATGGCTACACCTTC. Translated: CASSAQEADWGAYGYTF. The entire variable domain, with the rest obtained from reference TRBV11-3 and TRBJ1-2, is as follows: EAGVVQSPRYKIIEKKQPVAFWCNPISGHNTLYWYLQNLGQGPELLIRYENEEAVDDSQLPKDRFSAERLKGVDSTLKIQPAELGDSAVYLCASSAQEADWGAYGYTFGSGTRLTVV.

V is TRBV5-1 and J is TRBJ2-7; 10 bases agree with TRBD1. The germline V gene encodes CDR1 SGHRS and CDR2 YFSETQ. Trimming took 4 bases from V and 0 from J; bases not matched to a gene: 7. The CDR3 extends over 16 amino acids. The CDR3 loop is CASSPGQGTSSYEQYF. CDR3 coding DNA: TGCGCCAGCAGCCCGGGACAGGGGACAAGCTCCTACGAGCAGTACTTC. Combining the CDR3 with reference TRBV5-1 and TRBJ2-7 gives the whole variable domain KAGVTQTPRYLIKTRGQQVTLSCSPISGHRSVSWYQQTPGQGLQFLFEYFSETQRNKGNFPGRFSGRQFSNSRSEMNVSTLELGDSALYLCASSPGQGTSSYEQYFGPGTRLTVT.

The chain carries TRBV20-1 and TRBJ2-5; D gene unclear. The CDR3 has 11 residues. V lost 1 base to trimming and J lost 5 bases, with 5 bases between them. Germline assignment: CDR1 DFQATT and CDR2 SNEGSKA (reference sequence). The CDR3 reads CSARARETQYF. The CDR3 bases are TGCAGTGCTAGAGCGAGGGAGACCCAGTACTTC.